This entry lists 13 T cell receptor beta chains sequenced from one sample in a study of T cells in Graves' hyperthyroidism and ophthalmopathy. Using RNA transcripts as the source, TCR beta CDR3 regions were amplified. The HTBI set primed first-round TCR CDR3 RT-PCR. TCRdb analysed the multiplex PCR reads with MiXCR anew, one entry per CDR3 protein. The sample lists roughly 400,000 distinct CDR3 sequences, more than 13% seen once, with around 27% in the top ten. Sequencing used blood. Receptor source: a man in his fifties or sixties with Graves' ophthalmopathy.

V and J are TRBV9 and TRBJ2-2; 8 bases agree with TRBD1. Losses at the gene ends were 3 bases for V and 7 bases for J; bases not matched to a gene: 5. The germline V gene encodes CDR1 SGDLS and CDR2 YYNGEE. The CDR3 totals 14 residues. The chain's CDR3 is CASSGTGTGGELFF. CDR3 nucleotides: TGTGCCAGCAGCGGGACAGGGACGGGCGGGGAGCTGTTTTTT.

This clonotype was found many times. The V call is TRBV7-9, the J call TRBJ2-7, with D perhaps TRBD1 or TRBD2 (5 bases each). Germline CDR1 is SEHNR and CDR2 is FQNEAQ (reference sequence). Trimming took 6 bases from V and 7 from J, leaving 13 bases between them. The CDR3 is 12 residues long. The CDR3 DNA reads TGTGCCAGCAGTCGGGACCTGGAGGAGCAGTACTTC. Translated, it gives CASSRDLEEQYF.

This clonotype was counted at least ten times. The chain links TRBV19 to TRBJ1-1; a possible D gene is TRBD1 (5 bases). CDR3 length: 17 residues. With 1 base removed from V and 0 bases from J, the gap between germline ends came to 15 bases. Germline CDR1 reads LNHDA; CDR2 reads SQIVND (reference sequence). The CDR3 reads CASSIVSRRGLNTEAFF. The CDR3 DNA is TGTGCCAGTAGTATAGTCTCCCGACGGGGCCTGAACACTGAAGCTTTCTTT.

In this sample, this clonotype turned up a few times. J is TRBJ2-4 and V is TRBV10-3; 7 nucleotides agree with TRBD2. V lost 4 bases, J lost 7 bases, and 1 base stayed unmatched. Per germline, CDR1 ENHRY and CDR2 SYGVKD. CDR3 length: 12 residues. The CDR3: CAISAGGNIQYF. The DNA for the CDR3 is TGTGCCATCAGTGCCGGGGGGAACATTCAGTACTTC.

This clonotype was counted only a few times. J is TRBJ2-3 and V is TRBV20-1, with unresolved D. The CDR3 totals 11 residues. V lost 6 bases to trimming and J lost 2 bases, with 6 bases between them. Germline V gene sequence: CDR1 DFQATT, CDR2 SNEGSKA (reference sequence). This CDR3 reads CSAALTDTQYF. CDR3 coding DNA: TGCAGTGCAGCCCTCACAGATACGCAGTATTTT.

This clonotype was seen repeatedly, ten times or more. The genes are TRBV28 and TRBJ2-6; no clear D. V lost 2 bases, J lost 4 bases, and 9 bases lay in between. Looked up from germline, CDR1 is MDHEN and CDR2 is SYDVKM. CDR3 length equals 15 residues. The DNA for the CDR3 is TGTGCCAGCAGTTTAGGTGGGCCCGGGGCCAACGTCCTGACTTTC. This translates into CASSLGGPGANVLTF.

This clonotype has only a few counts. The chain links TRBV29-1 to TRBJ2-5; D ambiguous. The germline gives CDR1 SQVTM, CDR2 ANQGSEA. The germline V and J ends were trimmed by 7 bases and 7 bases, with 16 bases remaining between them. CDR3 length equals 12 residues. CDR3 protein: CSARPPPGTQYF. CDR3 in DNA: TGCAGCGCCCGGCCCCCCCCCGGGACCCAGTACTTC.

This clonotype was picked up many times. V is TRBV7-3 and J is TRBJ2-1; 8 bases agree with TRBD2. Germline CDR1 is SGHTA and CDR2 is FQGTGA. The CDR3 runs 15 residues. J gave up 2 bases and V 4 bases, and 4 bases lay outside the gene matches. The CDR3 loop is CASSYSGTTYNEQFF. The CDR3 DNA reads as TGTGCCAGCAGCTATAGCGGGACCACCTACAATGAGCAGTTCTTC.

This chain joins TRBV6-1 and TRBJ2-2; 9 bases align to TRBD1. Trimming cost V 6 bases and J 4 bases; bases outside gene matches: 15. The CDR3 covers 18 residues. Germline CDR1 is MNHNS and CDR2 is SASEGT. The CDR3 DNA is TGTGCCAGCAGACCCCCGGGACAGGGATTCAGATTCACCGGGGAGCTGTTTTTT. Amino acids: CASRPPGQGFRFTGELFF.

CDR3 DNA: TGTGCCAGCAGTGAAGCGGAGGTGGCGGCCCAGTACTTC. This gives the protein CASSEAEVAAQYF. The chain joins TRBV2 to TRBJ2-5; D may be TRBD2 (5 bases). Germline assignment: CDR1 SNHLY and CDR2 FYNNEI. Trimming took off 0 bases at V and 9 bases at J, with 11 bases between the two ends. The CDR3 consists of 13 residues.

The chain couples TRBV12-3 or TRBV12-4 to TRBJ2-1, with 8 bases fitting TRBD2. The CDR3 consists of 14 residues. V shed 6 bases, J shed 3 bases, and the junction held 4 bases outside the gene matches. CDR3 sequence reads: CASRPTSDYNEQFF. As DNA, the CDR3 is TGTGCCAGCAGACCGACTAGCGACTACAATGAGCAGTTCTTC.

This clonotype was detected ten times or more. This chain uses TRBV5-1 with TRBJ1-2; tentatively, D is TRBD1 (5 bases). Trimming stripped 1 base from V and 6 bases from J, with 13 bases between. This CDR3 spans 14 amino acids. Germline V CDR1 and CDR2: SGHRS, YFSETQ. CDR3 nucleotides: TGCGCCAGCAGCTTGTTATCGGGAGGGGATGGCTACACCTTC. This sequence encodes CASSLLSGGDGYTF.

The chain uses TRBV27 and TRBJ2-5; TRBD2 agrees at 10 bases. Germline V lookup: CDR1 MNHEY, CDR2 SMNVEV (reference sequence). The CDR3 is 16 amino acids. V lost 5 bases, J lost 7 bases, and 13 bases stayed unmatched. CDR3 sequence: CASSRRLAGGVRTQYF. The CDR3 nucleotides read TGTGCCAGCAGTCGTCGACTAGCGGGCGGTGTTCGGACCCAGTACTTC.